This T cell receptor (beta chain) appears in the sequencing data of a study of cytomegalovirus exposure and HLA in healthy donors. The CDR3 has 15 amino acids. Germline CDR1 is LNHDA and CDR2 is SQIVND (reference sequence). Trimming cost V 8 bases and J 0 bases; bases outside gene matches: 4. PCR amplification relied on 60 Vbeta primers (plus 13 Jbeta primers). Profiling relied on immunoSEQ multiplex PCR, and the TCRdb table lists in-frame clones only, not all of them. The sample carries about 140,000 clones, 80% recorded once. The sequenced sample consisted of PBMCs. This clonotype was sampled from a man aged 35-49 years in good health and CMV-seronegative. J is TRBJ2-1 and V is TRBV19; 10 nucleotides line up with TRBD2. CDR3: CASRSGGASYNEQFF. CDR3 DNA sequence: TGTGCCAGTCGGAGCGGGGGGGCCTCCTACAATGAGCAGTTCTTC.